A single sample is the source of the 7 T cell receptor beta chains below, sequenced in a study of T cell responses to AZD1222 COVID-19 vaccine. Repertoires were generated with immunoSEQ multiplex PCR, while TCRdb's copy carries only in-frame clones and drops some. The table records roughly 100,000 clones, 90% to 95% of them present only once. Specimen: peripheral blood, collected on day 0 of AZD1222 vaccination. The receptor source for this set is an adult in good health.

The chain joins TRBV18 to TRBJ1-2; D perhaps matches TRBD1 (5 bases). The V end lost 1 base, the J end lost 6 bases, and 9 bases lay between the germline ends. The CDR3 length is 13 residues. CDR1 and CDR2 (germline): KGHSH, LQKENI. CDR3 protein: CASSPLGRDGYTF. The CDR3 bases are TGTGCCAGCTCACCACTGGGCAGGGATGGCTACACCTTC.

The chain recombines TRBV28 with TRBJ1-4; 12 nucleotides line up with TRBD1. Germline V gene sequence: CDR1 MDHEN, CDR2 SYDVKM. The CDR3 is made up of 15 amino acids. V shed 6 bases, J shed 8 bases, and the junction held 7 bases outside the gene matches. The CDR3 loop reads CASRPGQGAWEKLFF. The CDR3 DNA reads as TGTGCCAGCAGACCGGGACAGGGGGCTTGGGAAAAACTGTTTTTT.

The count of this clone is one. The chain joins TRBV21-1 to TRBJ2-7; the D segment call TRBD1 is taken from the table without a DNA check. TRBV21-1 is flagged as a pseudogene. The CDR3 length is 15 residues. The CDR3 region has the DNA TGTGCCAGCAGCAAAGGTGGGGACAGGGGTTGCGAGCAGTACTTC. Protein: CASSKGGDRGCEQYF.

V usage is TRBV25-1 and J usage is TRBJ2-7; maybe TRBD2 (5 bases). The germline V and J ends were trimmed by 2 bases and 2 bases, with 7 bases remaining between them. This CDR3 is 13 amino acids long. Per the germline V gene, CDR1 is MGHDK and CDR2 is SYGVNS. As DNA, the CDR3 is TGTGCCAGCAGTGAACACGGGGCCTACGAGCAGTACTTC. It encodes CASSEHGAYEQYF.

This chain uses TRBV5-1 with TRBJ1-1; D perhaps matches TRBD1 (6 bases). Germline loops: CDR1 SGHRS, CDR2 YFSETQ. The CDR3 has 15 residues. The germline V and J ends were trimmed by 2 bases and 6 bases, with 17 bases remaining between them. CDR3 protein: CASSLTTGPNAEAFF. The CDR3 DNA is TGCGCCAGCAGCTTAACCACAGGGCCAAACGCTGAAGCTTTCTTT.

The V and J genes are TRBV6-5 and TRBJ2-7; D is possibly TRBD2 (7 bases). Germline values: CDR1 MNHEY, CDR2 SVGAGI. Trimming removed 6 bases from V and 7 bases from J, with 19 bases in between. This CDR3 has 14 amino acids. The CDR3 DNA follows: TGTGCCAGCAGCCACCCGGGGGGCCACTTGGAGCAGTACTTC. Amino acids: CASSHPGGHLEQYF.

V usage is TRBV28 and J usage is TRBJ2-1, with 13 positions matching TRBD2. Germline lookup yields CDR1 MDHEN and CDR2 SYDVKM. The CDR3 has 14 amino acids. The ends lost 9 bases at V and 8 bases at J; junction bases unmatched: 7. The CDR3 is CASKTSGRIDEQFF. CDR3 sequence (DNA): TGTGCCAGTAAGACTAGCGGGAGGATCGATGAGCAGTTCTTC.